This is a list of T cell receptor beta chains from one sample in a study of cytomegalovirus exposure and HLA in healthy donors. Clones were read by immunoSEQ multiplex PCR, and TCRdb kept only the in-frame ones, dropping some. The data show more than 95,000 clones, roughly three fifths seen once. Sequencing was carried out using PBMCs. The receptor set was obtained from a man aged 55 to 70 in good health and CMV-seronegative. Each CDR3 is given with its conserved first and last residue. The D gene is left open where the match is weak. The size of a clone is reported for some rows only, either as once, few or many, or as a class for expanded clones.

D gene	clone size	V gene	J gene	CDR3 protein	CDR3 DNA
NA	NA	TRBV12-5	TRBJ2-4	CASGLAPIAKNIQYF	TGTGCTAGTGGTTTGGCCCCCATAGCCAAAAACATTCAGTACTTC
TRBD1	few	TRBV5-4	TRBJ2-1	CASNAGTGTYNEQFF	TGTGCCAGCAACGCGGGGACAGGGACTTACAATGAGCAGTTCTTC
NA	NA	TRBV7-3	TRBJ2-5	CASSWGGGPRETQYF	TGTGCCAGCAGCTGGGGGGGCGGTCCTCGGGAGACCCAGTACTTC
NA	few	TRBV6-6	TRBJ1-2	CASSPQAYGYTF	TGTGCCAGCAGCCCCCAGGCTTATGGCTACACCTTC
TRBD1	NA	TRBV19	TRBJ1-1	CASSTDRGRTEAFF	TGTGCCAGTAGTACCGACAGGGGACGAACTGAAGCTTTCTTT
TRBD1	NA	TRBV5-1	TRBJ2-3	CASKTTGSGGARLDTQYF	TGCGCCAGTAAAACCACGGGATCAGGGGGCGCGCGTTTAGATACGCAGTATTTT
NA	NA	TRBV11-2	TRBJ1-2	CASSLSGHPSDGYTF	TGTGCCAGCAGCTTAAGTGGCCACCCAAGCGATGGCTACACCTTC
NA	NA	TRBV27	TRBJ2-7	CASSFGGTAYEQYF	TGTGCCAGCAGCTTTGGAGGGACAGCCTACGAGCAGTACTTC
NA	few	TRBV6-1	TRBJ1-6	CASTGTFAGSPLHF	TGTGCCAGCACCGGAACTTTCGCGGGTTCACCCCTCCACTTT
NA	NA	TRBV6-5	TRBJ1-1	CASSYGQPNTEAFF	TGTGCCAGCAGTTACGGACAGCCGAACACTGAAGCTTTCTTT
NA	NA	TRBV5-1	TRBJ1-3	CASSLAAVSGNTIYF	TGCGCCAGCAGCTTGGCGGCGGTCTCTGGAAACACCATATATTTT
NA	NA	TRBV27	TRBJ1-5	CASSFSTSNQPQHF	TGTGCCAGCAGTTTTAGCACTAGCAATCAGCCCCAGCATTTT
NA	NA	TRBV5-1	TRBJ1-1	CASSLDRGNTEAFF	TGCGCCAGCAGCTTGGATAGGGGGAACACTGAAGCTTTCTTT
TRBD2	NA	TRBV7-3	TRBJ2-1	CASSLTGGPNNEQFF	TGTGCCAGCAGCTTAACGGGAGGGCCAAACAATGAGCAGTTCTTC
NA	once	TRBV5-4	TRBJ1-2	CASSFGGASYGYTF	TGTGCCAGCAGCTTCGGGGGGGCCAGCTATGGCTACACCTTC
TRBD1	NA	TRBV11-1	TRBJ1-4	CASSERTGVFEKLFF	TGTGCCAGCAGCGAACGGACAGGGGTTTTCGAAAAACTGTTTTTT
NA	NA	TRBV12-5	TRBJ2-7	CASAPGKSGSYEQYF	TGTGCTAGTGCCCCCGGGAAAAGCGGCTCCTACGAGCAGTACTTC
TRBD2	few	TRBV9	TRBJ2-1	CASSVGRGGLYEQFF	TGTGCCAGCAGCGTAGGACGGGGGGGCCTCTATGAGCAGTTCTTC
NA	NA	TRBV29-1	TRBJ2-2	CSVDAGTGELFF	TGCAGCGTGGACGCAGGGACCGGGGAGCTGTTTTTT
NA	NA	TRBV19	TRBJ2-5	CANSPDSKETQYF	TGTGCCAATAGTCCCGACAGTAAAGAGACCCAGTACTTC
NA	NA	TRBV2	TRBJ2-1	CASRPRGAGLYNEQFF	TGTGCCAGCAGGCCCCGGGGGGCGGGTTTATACAATGAGCAGTTCTTC
NA	NA	TRBV15	TRBJ1-2	CATSRGRGSSVVGYTF	TGTGCCACCAGCAGGGGCAGGGGATCATCAGTGGTTGGCTACACCTTC
NA	once	TRBV18	TRBJ1-1	CASSPRQAGTEAFF	TGTGCCAGCTCACCACGGCAGGCGGGCACTGAAGCTTTCTTT
NA	NA	TRBV15	TRBJ1-1	CATSRPSGTEAFF	TGTGCCACCTCCCGGCCTTCGGGCACTGAAGCTTTCTTT
TRBD2	NA	TRBV2	TRBJ2-3	CASGLAGVTDTQYF	TGTGCCAGCGGACTAGCGGGAGTCACAGATACGCAGTATTTT
NA	NA	TRBV4-2	TRBJ2-1	CASSQDPGDQDEQFF	TGTGCCAGCAGCCAAGATCCGGGGGACCAGGATGAGCAGTTCTTC
NA	few	TRBV7-7	TRBJ2-7	CASSAGLTYEQYF	TGTGCCAGCAGCGCGGGACTTACCTACGAGCAGTACTTC
TRBD1	once	TRBV7-9	TRBJ1-1	CASSFGTAFEAFF	TGTGCCAGCAGCTTTGGGACAGCCTTTGAAGCTTTCTTT
TRBD1	few	TRBV11-2	TRBJ2-6	CASSMPGQISGANVLTF	TGTGCCAGCAGCATGCCGGGACAGATTTCTGGGGCCAACGTCCTGACTTTC
TRBD2	NA	TRBV11-2	TRBJ2-3	CASSLVSPAGVRTDTQYF	TGTGCCAGCAGCTTAGTGTCGCCCGCGGGAGTAAGGACAGATACGCAGTATTTT
NA	once	TRBV6-1	TRBJ1-5	CASSGDSNQPQHF	TGTGCCAGCAGCGGGGACTCCAATCAGCCCCAGCATTTT
NA	few	TRBV6-5	TRBJ2-2	CASSKIDRSGELFF	TGTGCCAGCAGTAAAATAGACAGGTCCGGGGAGCTGTTTTTT